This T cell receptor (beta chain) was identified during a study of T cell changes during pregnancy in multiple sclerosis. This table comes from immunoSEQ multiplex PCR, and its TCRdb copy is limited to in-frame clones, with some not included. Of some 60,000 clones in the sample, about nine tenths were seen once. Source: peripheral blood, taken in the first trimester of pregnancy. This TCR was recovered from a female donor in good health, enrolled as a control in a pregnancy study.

The CDR3, as DNA: TGTGCCAGCATTGACAGGGCTGGAAACACCATATATTTT. Translating gives CASIDRAGNTIYF. This chain uses TRBV28 with TRBJ1-3, with TRBD1 matching over 7 bases. The J segment lost 2 bases and the V segment lost 7 bases, leaving 2 bases of the junction unmatched. Per germline, CDR1 MDHEN and CDR2 SYDVKM. The CDR3 consists of 13 residues.